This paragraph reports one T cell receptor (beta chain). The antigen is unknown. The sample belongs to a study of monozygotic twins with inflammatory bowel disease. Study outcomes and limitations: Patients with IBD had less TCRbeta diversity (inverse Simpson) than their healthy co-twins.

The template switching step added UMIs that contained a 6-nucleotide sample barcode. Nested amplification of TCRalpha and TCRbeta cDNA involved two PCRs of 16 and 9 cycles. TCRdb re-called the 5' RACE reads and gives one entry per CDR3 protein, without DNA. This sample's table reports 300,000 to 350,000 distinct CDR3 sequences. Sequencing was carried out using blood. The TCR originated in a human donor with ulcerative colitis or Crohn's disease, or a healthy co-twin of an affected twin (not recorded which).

The CDR3 is CASSYGGGAAEQFF. V and J are TRBV3-1 and TRBJ2-1; with no DNA, the TCRdb D assignment of TRBD2 cannot be verified. CDR3 length: 14 amino acids. Germline loops: CDR1 LGHDT, CDR2 YNNKEL (reference sequence).